One and the same sample provided the 27 T cell receptor beta chains below, sequenced in a study of T cells after yellow fever vaccination. MiXCR, applied by TCRdb to the 5' RACE reads, yields one record per CDR3 protein. The data contain roughly 400,000 distinct CDR3 sequences, around 20% of them singletons. The sequencing here drew on PBMCs, taken before the yellow fever booster vaccination. Every receptor here comes from a man between 18 and 29 years old who received the YFV17D yellow fever vaccine.

CDR3 sequence: CATSRKGTEAFF. The CDR3 DNA reads as TGTGCCACCAGCAGGAAGGGGACTGAAGCTTTCTTT. The genes are TRBV15 and TRBJ1-1; D possibly corresponds to TRBD1 (5 bases). Per the germline V gene, CDR1 is LNHNV and CDR2 is YYDKDF (reference sequence). Trimming pared 3 bases from V and 5 bases from J, leaving 7 bases between. This CDR3 has 12 amino acids.

The genes are TRBV12-3 or TRBV12-4 and TRBJ2-4, with TRBD2 identical over 8 bases. V shed 4 bases, J shed 6 bases, and the junction held 8 bases outside the gene matches. The CDR3 has 15 amino acids. CDR3 loop: CASSYPGGRGNIQYF. DNA for the CDR3: TGTGCCAGCAGTTACCCGGGGGGGCGGGGAAACATTCAGTACTTC.

CDR3 amino acids: CASSLVASSYNEQFF. CDR3 nucleotides: TGTGCCAGCAGTTTAGTGGCCAGCTCCTACAATGAGCAGTTCTTC. J is TRBJ2-1 and V is TRBV27; D is unclear. The V gene lost 2 bases and the J gene lost 0 bases, with 8 bases spanning the gap. Looked up from germline, CDR1 is MNHEY and CDR2 is SMNVEV (reference sequence). CDR3 size: 15 residues.

This clonotype was counted only a few times. The chain joins TRBV7-3 to TRBJ2-1, with 7 bases fitting TRBD1. CDR3 length: 14 residues. Looked up from germline, CDR1 is SGHTA and CDR2 is FQGTGA. V lost 1 base and J lost 8; bases outside the gene matches: 5. In DNA, the CDR3 is TGTGCCAGCAGCTTAAGACACAGGGGCCATGAGCAGTTCTTC. It is translated as CASSLRHRGHEQFF.

This chain joins TRBV10-3 and TRBJ2-3, with TRBD2 identical over 8 bases. V lost 10 bases to trimming and J lost 2 bases; unmatched junction nucleotides: 8. In germline, CDR1 is ENHRY, CDR2 SYGVKD. The CDR3 length is 14 residues. DNA for the CDR3: TGTGCCACCTTACTAGCGGATTTCACAGATACGCAGTATTTT. This encodes CATLLADFTDTQYF.

This clonotype was seen a few times. The chain employs TRBV14 and TRBJ1-2; possibly TRBD1 for D (5 bases). Deletions cut 0 bases from V and 5 bases from J, with 10 bases between. CDR3 length: 14 residues. The germline V gene encodes CDR1 SGHDN and CDR2 FVKESK. CDR3 sequence reads: CASSQEIGGYGYTF. As DNA, the CDR3 is TGTGCCAGCAGCCAAGAGATTGGGGGGTATGGCTACACCTTC.

The rearrangement uses TRBV7-3 and TRBJ2-3; no clear D. With 3 bases removed from V and 2 bases from J, the gap between germline ends came to 9 bases. The CDR3 has 14 residues. Per germline, CDR1 SGHTA and CDR2 FQGTGA. CDR3 protein: CASSLELFTDTQYF. Here the CDR3 DNA reads TGTGCCAGCAGCTTGGAGCTTTTCACAGATACGCAGTATTTT.

This clonotype was counted between two and nine times. The V call is TRBV5-1, the J call TRBJ2-3, with 10 bases fitting TRBD2. The CDR3 spans 17 residues. V shed 0 bases and J 2 bases; nucleotides not matched to a gene: 6. Germline V gives CDR1 SGHRS, CDR2 YFSETQ. CDR3 sequence reads: CASSLGSGLADTDTQYF. In DNA form, the CDR3 reads TGCGCCAGCAGCTTGGGCAGTGGACTAGCGGACACAGATACGCAGTATTTT. The full variable domain, rest sourced from reference TRBV5-1 and TRBJ2-3, is KAGVTQTPRYLIKTRGQQVTLSCSPISGHRSVSWYQQTPGQGLQFLFEYFSETQRNKGNFPGRFSGRQFSNSRSEMNVSTLELGDSALYLCASSLGSGLADTDTQYFGPGTRLTVL.

The rearrangement uses TRBV10-2 and TRBJ2-7; a weak D match, TRBD2 (6 bases). V dropped 5 bases and J dropped 1 base, with 12 bases sitting between them. The CDR3 spans 14 residues. Germline V lookup: CDR1 WSHSY, CDR2 SAAADI. CDR3 loop: CASSWDSESYEQYF. CDR3 DNA sequence: TGCGCCAGCAGTTGGGACTCCGAGTCCTACGAGCAGTACTTC.

Here the CDR3 reads CASSYGGAGNTEAFF. The CDR3 DNA is TGTGCCAGCAGTTACGGTGGGGCAGGGAACACTGAAGCTTTCTTT. The rearrangement links TRBV6-5 to TRBJ1-1; D possibly corresponds to TRBD1 (5 bases). Per germline, CDR1 MNHEY and CDR2 SVGAGI. Trimming shortened V by 2 bases and J by 1 base, and 11 bases separated the two germline ends. The CDR3 has 15 amino acids.

This sequence joins TRBV7-9 and TRBJ2-2; 9 positions match TRBD2. Germline V CDR1 and CDR2: SEHNR, FQNEAQ (reference sequence). This CDR3 has 16 amino acids. The V gene end was trimmed by 3 bases and the J gene end by 4 bases; junction bases not matched to a gene: 6. Here the CDR3 reads CASSFPAGGATGELFF. The CDR3 bases are TGTGCCAGCAGCTTCCCCGCGGGGGGGGCCACCGGGGAGCTGTTTTTT.

This chain connects TRBV24-1 to TRBJ2-3; 7 bases are shared with TRBD2. V shed 3 bases, J shed 3 bases, and the junction held 5 bases outside the gene matches. CDR1 and CDR2 (germline): KGHDR, SFDVKD. There are 15 residues in the CDR3. The CDR3 protein is CATSDRRGETDTQYF. The CDR3 DNA is TGTGCCACCAGTGATCGCCGGGGGGAAACAGATACGCAGTATTTT.

The V call is TRBV19, the J call TRBJ1-5; tentatively, D is TRBD1 (5 bases). This CDR3 spans 13 amino acids. Germline V gene lookup returns CDR1 LNHDA and CDR2 SQIVND (reference sequence). V lost 4 bases, J lost 7 bases, and 11 bases lay in between. CDR3 loop: CASSRSPGQPQHF. The CDR3 DNA reads as TGTGCCAGTAGTAGGTCCCCAGGGCAGCCCCAGCATTTT.

The chain joins TRBV20-1 to TRBJ2-1; D possibly matches TRBD1 or TRBD2 (5 bases each). CDR1 and CDR2 (germline): DFQATT, SNEGSKA (reference sequence). Trimming took off 6 bases at V and 5 bases at J, with 17 bases between the two ends. The CDR3 length is 14 residues. CDR3 DNA: TGCAGTGCCTCACCGGGACGGTCGAACAATGAGCAGTTCTTC. This gives the protein CSASPGRSNNEQFF.

This chain connects TRBV25-1 to TRBJ2-2; no clear D. Trimming cost V 3 bases and J 3 bases, with 2 bases left between them. Germline loops: CDR1 MGHDK, CDR2 SYGVNS. The CDR3 is made up of 12 amino acids. The chain's CDR3 is CASSDDTGELFF. CDR3 in DNA: TGTGCCAGCAGTGATGACACCGGGGAGCTGTTTTTT.

This clonotype occurred a few times. The chain recombines TRBV5-6 with TRBJ2-4, with a possible D match to TRBD1 (7 bases). V was cut by 4 bases and J by 8 bases, with 19 bases left in between. Looked up from germline, CDR1 is SGHDT and CDR2 is YYEEEE. This CDR3 is 15 amino acids long. This CDR3 reads CASSQTEGAGDIQYF. The CDR3 nucleotides are TGTGCCAGCAGCCAAACGGAGGGGGCAGGGGACATTCAGTACTTC.

V usage is TRBV24-1 and J usage is TRBJ2-3; D is ambiguous. V lost 0 bases to trimming and J lost 6 bases, with 9 bases between them. CDR3 size: 14 residues. Germline assignment: CDR1 KGHDR and CDR2 SFDVKD. The CDR3, as DNA: TGTGCCACCAGTGATTTGTTCCTGGTGGATACGCAGTATTTT. Protein product: CATSDLFLVDTQYF.

Only a few counts were recorded for this clonotype. The CDR3 sequence is CASSWADSRGHEKLFF. The DNA of the CDR3 is TGTGCCAGCAGCTGGGCCGATAGCCGAGGTCATGAAAAACTGTTTTTT. The chain joins TRBV28 to TRBJ1-4; D is unclear. The CDR3 extends over 16 amino acids. The V end was cut by 6 bases, the J end by 6 bases, with 20 bases between. Per the germline V gene, CDR1 is MDHEN and CDR2 is SYDVKM.

The chain couples TRBV6-6 to TRBJ1-2; D is ambiguous. The CDR3 spans 14 residues. Germline-derived CDR1 and CDR2 are MNHNY and SVGAGI (reference sequence). The V and J ends lost 5 bases and 8 bases respectively, with 18 bases between them. DNA of the CDR3: TGTGCCAGCAGTGGCACCGTAATAACGGCCGGCTACACCTTC. Protein sequence: CASSGTVITAGYTF.

This clonotype was found a few times. The V and J genes are TRBV5-6 and TRBJ2-1; TRBD2 is a possible D gene (6 bases). CDR1 is SGHDT, CDR2 YYEEEE, per germline. V was trimmed by 4 bases and J by 4 bases, leaving 12 bases between them. The CDR3 contains 14 residues. The CDR3 DNA reads as TGTGCCAGCAGCCACCCCGGGAGTTACAATGAGCAGTTCTTC. Translated, it gives CASSHPGSYNEQFF.

The CDR3 protein is CASSQRQGPYNSPLHF. Written as DNA, the CDR3 is TGTGCCAGCAGCCAGAGACAGGGGCCTTATAATTCACCCCTCCACTTT. The chain carries TRBV7-9 and TRBJ1-6; TRBD1 aligns across 8 bases. The germline V gene encodes CDR1 SEHNR and CDR2 FQNEAQ (reference sequence). Unmatched junction bases numbered 7, after V lost 5 bases and J lost 4 bases. CDR3 length: 16 residues.

This clonotype was seen more than once but under ten times. The CDR3 region has the DNA TGTGCCAGCAGCTTAGCAGCTTACACCGGGGAGCTGTTTTTT. It codes for CASSLAAYTGELFF. The gene calls are TRBV11-1 and TRBJ2-2; no firm D call. Trimming left V 0 bases short and J 3 bases short, with 5 bases between. Germline V lookup: CDR1 SGHAT, CDR2 FQDESV (reference sequence). The CDR3 runs 14 residues.

This clonotype showed up just a few times. The chain recombines TRBV7-3 with TRBJ1-2; weak D call: TRBD1 (5 bases). CDR3 length: 13 residues. The ends were cut back, 1 base at V and 8 bases at J, with 11 bases in the middle. Germline V gives CDR1 SGHTA, CDR2 FQGTGA. The CDR3, as DNA: TGTGCCAGCAGCTTAAGCGCGGGGGAAGGCTACACCTTC. Its translation: CASSLSAGEGYTF.

This clonotype occurred a few times. V gene TRBV7-2 combines with J gene TRBJ1-5, with 11 bases identical to TRBD1. This CDR3 has 15 amino acids. Trimming removed 4 bases from V and 6 bases from J; junction bases left unmatched: 5. Germline CDR1 reads SGHTA; CDR2 reads FQGNSA. The CDR3 reads CASSSGQGAFQPQHF. The CDR3 coding sequence is TGTGCCAGCAGCTCCGGACAGGGGGCTTTTCAGCCCCAGCATTTT.

The table lists this clonotype with a few counts. The chain carries TRBV12-3 or TRBV12-4 and TRBJ2-3; 8 nucleotides match TRBD2. This CDR3 contains 14 residues. J was trimmed by 6 bases and V by 4 bases; bases with no gene match: 6. CDR3 in DNA: TGTGCCAGCAGTTGGAGCGGGGGAGCGGATACGCAGTATTTT. Its translation: CASSWSGGADTQYF.

Ten or more counts support this clonotype. The chain joins TRBV6-6 to TRBJ2-3, with TRBD1 matching over 10 bases. The CDR3 sequence is 15 residues long. V dropped 6 bases and J dropped 6; count of bases not matched to a gene: 9. Looked up from germline, CDR1 is MNHNY and CDR2 is SVGAGI (reference sequence). The CDR3 sequence: CASSYLGQGMDTQYF. The DNA for the CDR3 is TGTGCCAGCAGCTACCTGGGACAGGGGATGGATACGCAGTATTTT.

The chain combines TRBV9 with TRBJ2-5; 7 bases agree with TRBD1. CDR1 and CDR2 from the germline V gene are SGDLS and YYNGEE. The ends lost 1 base at V and 4 bases at J; junction bases unmatched: 4. The CDR3 length is 14 residues. The CDR3 DNA reads TGTGCCAGCAGCGTACCGGGACAGCCAGAGACCCAGTACTTC. It specifies CASSVPGQPETQYF.